In its sample, the clone carrying this T cell receptor (beta chain) was seen a few times. Original processing methods: Nucleated cell counts were estimated from reference gene primer amplification. Generated by immunoSEQ multiplex PCR, the TCRdb table keeps only in-frame clones and is missing some. The DNA was the basis for D and trimming; V, J and clone size are from that table. The data contain approximately 200,000 clones, just over 85% of them singletons. This entry is derived from a study of blood T cell repertoires in COVID-19. Study-level background: Acute and convalescent COVID-19 specimens originated in the United States, Italy and Spain. Nucleic acid was either cDNA or gDNA, and it came from T cells, B-cell-depleted T cells, or PBMCs.

This CDR3 spans 15 amino acids. In germline, CDR1 is MNHEY, CDR2 SVGAGI. The trim removed 8 bases at V and 6 bases at J, leaving 12 bases unmatched. The V call is TRBV6-5, the J call TRBJ2-2, with 7 bases fitting TRBD1. The clonotype was recovered from a man aged 50 to 60 with acute or convalescent COVID-19. Sequenced sample: peripheral blood. The CDR3 is CASPPRQGEAGELFF. The DNA for the CDR3 is TGTGCCAGCCCGCCGAGACAGGGCGAGGCCGGGGAGCTGTTTTTT.